These T cell receptor beta chains were read from a single sample in a study of blood T cells in healthy people across ages. TCRdb fed the 5' RACE reads into MiXCR, producing one record per CDR3 protein. The sample records over a million distinct CDR3 sequences, roughly 64% being singletons. Sequencing used blood. Receptors originate from a man aged 18 to 30 in good health. Both conserved end residues are part of each CDR3. Fields, in order: V gene, J gene, D gene, clone size, CDR3 protein, CDR3 DNA. The D gene is left open where the match is weak. A row's size may be missing; if present it is once, few, many or a size class.

TRBV3-1	TRBJ1-2	TRBD1	-	CASSRTGFNIYGYTF	TGTGCCAGCAGCCGGACAGGCTTTAACATTTATGGCTACACCTTC
TRBV6-1	TRBJ2-7	-	-	CASSEAPGINYEQYF	TGTGCCAGCAGTGAAGCCCCCGGGATAAACTACGAGCAGTACTTC
TRBV9	TRBJ2-4	-	once	CASSPDRLSAKNIQYF	TGTGCCAGCAGCCCCGACAGGCTCTCGGCCAAAAACATTCAGTACTTC
TRBV4-3	TRBJ2-7	TRBD2	-	CASSLASSGGSYEQYF	TGCGCCAGCAGCTTGGCCTCTAGCGGGGGGTCCTACGAGCAGTACTTC
TRBV20-1	TRBJ2-3	TRBD2	few	CSARDLREQTDTQYF	TGCAGTGCTAGAGATCTGCGGGAGCAGACAGATACGCAGTATTTT
TRBV5-1	TRBJ2-7	TRBD2	-	CASSLDGRTGEQYF	TGCGCCAGCAGCTTGGACGGGAGGACGGGCGAGCAGTACTTC
TRBV20-1	TRBJ2-3	-	-	CSAAPSSSGVFNTQYF	TGCAGTGCAGCCCCTTCATCCAGCGGAGTTTTTAATACGCAGTATTTT
TRBV7-6	TRBJ1-2	-	once	CASSPVGGANYGYTF	TGTGCCAGCAGCCCTGTGGGGGGTGCCAACTATGGCTACACCTTC
TRBV2	TRBJ1-1	-	-	CASSGRTRAFF	TGTGCCAGCAGTGGAAGGACGAGAGCTTTCTTT
TRBV2	TRBJ1-1	-	-	CASRRSRDMNTEAFF	TGTGCCAGCAGAAGAAGTCGGGACATGAACACTGAAGCTTTCTTT
TRBV4-1	TRBJ1-2	TRBD1	-	CASSQDRGLSYGYTF	TGCGCCAGCAGCCAAGACAGGGGGCTTAGCTATGGCTACACCTTC
TRBV7-2	TRBJ2-2	TRBD2	few	CASSRRASGIGELFF	TGTGCCAGCAGCCGAAGGGCTAGCGGGATAGGGGAGCTGTTTTTT
TRBV19	TRBJ2-1	TRBD2	-	CASSIGELAGGSYDEQFF	TGTGCCAGTAGTATCGGGGAATTGGCGGGAGGGTCCTACGATGAGCAGTTCTTC
TRBV21-1	TRBJ2-1	-	-	CASAGTSGRADGYEQFF	TGTGCCAGCGCCGGGACTAGCGGGAGGGCCGATGGGTATGAGCAGTTCTTC
TRBV19	TRBJ1-1	-	-	CASSAAGVATEAFF	TGTGCCAGTAGCGCCGCAGGGGTTGCAACTGAAGCTTTCTTT
TRBV29-1	TRBJ1-4	TRBD1	few	CSVLTGEVEKLFF	TGCAGCGTTTTGACAGGGGAAGTGGAAAAACTGTTTTTT
TRBV15	TRBJ2-3	-	-	CATSREVVPSTDTQYF	TGTGCCACCAGCAGAGAGGTCGTTCCTAGCACAGATACGCAGTATTTT
TRBV6-5	TRBJ2-7	TRBD2	-	CASSYAGGGSEQYF	TGTGCCAGCAGTTACGCTGGGGGAGGGAGCGAGCAGTACTTC
TRBV12-5	TRBJ2-2	-	-	CASGSSDSDTGELFF	TGTGCTAGTGGTTCTTCGGACAGTGACACCGGGGAGCTGTTTTTT
TRBV7-9	TRBJ2-3	-	-	CASSEDSRATQYF	TGTGCCAGCAGCGAGGACAGCAGAGCTACGCAGTATTTT
TRBV7-9	TRBJ2-5	TRBD2	-	CASRSTGLANEQYF	TGTGCCAGCAGATCCACGGGACTAGCGAATGAGCAGTACTTC
TRBV10-2	TRBJ2-5	-	many	CASTDQPTLIQETQYF	TGCGCCAGCACCGACCAACCGACTCTTATCCAAGAGACCCAGTACTTC
TRBV3-1	TRBJ2-7	-	-	CVSSQVGGPPGQYF	TGTGTCAGCAGCCAAGTGGGAGGACCCCCGGGGCAGTACTTC
TRBV14	TRBJ2-3	-	-	CASRSGQGNDTQYF	TGTGCCAGCAGATCGGGGCAGGGAAATGATACGCAGTATTTT
TRBV7-9	TRBJ2-3	-	-	CASSPPEARLTDTQYF	TGTGCCAGCAGCCCCCCAGAGGCCAGGCTCACAGATACGCAGTATTTT
TRBV4-1	TRBJ2-7	-	few	CASSQARGNPYEQYF	TGCGCCAGCAGCCAGGCACGGGGGAATCCTTACGAGCAGTACTTC